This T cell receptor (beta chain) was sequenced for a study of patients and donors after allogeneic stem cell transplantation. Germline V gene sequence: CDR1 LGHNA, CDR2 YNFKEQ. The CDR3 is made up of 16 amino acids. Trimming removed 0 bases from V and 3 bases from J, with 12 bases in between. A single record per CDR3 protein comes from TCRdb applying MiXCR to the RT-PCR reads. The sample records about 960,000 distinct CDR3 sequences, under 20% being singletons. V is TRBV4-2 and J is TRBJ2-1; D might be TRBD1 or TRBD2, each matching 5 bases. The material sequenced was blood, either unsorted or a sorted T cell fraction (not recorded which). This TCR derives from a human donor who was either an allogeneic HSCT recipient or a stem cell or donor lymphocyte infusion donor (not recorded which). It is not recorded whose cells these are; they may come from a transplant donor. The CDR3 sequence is CASSQDRGEGYNEQFF. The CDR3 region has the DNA TGTGCCAGCAGCCAAGATAGAGGGGAAGGCTACAATGAGCAGTTCTTC.